These 16 T cell receptor beta chains came from one sample sequenced in a study of graft-versus-host responses after intestinal transplantation. The table came from immunoSEQ multiplex PCR; TCRdb's copy has only in-frame clones and leaves some out. The sample has 20,000 to 25,000 clones; less than 45% are singletons. Plated together were around 200,000 CFSE-labeled responder cells and around 200,000 irradiated, violet-dye-labeled stimulator cells. This specimen consisted of alloreactive CD8+ T cells from a mixed lymphocyte reaction culture, obtained before intestinal transplant. The subset was: CFSE-low proliferating T cells sorted from roughly 6-day pre-transplant mixed lymphocyte reaction (GvH or HvG direction). The source of these receptors is a human patient who received an intestinal transplant.

This chain uses TRBV6-6 with TRBJ2-3, with 7 bases identical to TRBD2. The V and J ends lost 0 bases and 5 bases, in that order; junction bases with no gene match: 5. CDR1 MNHNY and CDR2 SVGAGI come from the germline V gene (reference sequence). The CDR3 is made up of 15 amino acids. CDR3 protein: CASSYSGRVGDTQYF. Here the CDR3 DNA reads TGTGCCAGCAGTTACTCGGGGAGGGTTGGAGATACGCAGTATTTT.

The chain is built from TRBV2 and TRBJ2-1; 15 bases map to TRBD2. The J segment lost 0 bases and the V segment lost 6 bases, leaving 18 bases of the junction unmatched. Per germline, CDR1 SNHLY and CDR2 FYNNEI. The CDR3 sequence is 22 residues long. CDR3 DNA: TGTGCCAGCAGCACCTCGGTGGGACCGGGACTAGCGGGAGGAAGCTCCTACAATGAGCAGTTCTTC. As protein: CASSTSVGPGLAGGSSYNEQFF.

This clone is medium-sized in the sample. The chain recombines TRBV7-6 with TRBJ2-3; TRBD2 might be the D (6 bases). Trimming left V 1 base short and J 2 bases short, with 13 bases between. Germline V lookup: CDR1 SGHVS, CDR2 FNYEAQ. The length of the CDR3 is 16 residues. CDR3 residues: CASSLVGLANTDTQYF. In DNA, the CDR3 is TGTGCCAGCAGCTTAGTTGGTCTAGCGAACACAGATACGCAGTATTTT.

This clone was seen more than once but under ten times. This rearrangement joins TRBV5-3 to TRBJ1-1; 8 nucleotides line up with TRBD1. TRBV5-3 is reported as an ORF; its role is uncertain. The CDR3 sequence is 13 residues long. V lost 4 bases and J lost 7; bases outside the gene matches: 6. DNA for the CDR3: TGTGCCAGAAGCGGAAAACAGGGGGTTGAAGCTTTCTTT. Residues: CARSGKQGVEAFF.

The rearrangement uses TRBV6-6 and TRBJ2-1, with 12 bases aligning to TRBD2. The V segment lost 5 bases and the J segment 9 bases; nucleotides outside the gene matches: 5. CDR1 MNHNY and CDR2 SVGAGI come from the germline V gene (reference sequence). The CDR3 extends over 14 amino acids. The CDR3 DNA sequence: TGTGCCAGCAGTCCGGGACTAGCGGGTTTTGAGCAGTTCTTC. Its protein product is CASSPGLAGFEQFF.

A few counts support this clone. Other nucleotide sequences from this sample produce the same CDR3. J is TRBJ1-5 and V is TRBV27; D is perhaps TRBD1 (6 bases). V was trimmed by 5 bases and J by 4 bases, leaving 9 bases between them. The CDR3 contains 13 residues. The germline gives CDR1 MNHEY, CDR2 SMNVEV (reference sequence). CDR3 region: CASSPQGNQPQHF. CDR3 nucleotide sequence: TGTGCCAGCAGTCCACAGGGAAATCAGCCCCAGCATTTT.

This clone was counted a few times. The chain links TRBV9 to TRBJ2-7, with D uncertain. Germline-derived CDR1 and CDR2 are SGDLS and YYNGEE. V lost 1 base and J lost 2, with 10 bases in between. The CDR3 is 14 amino acids. The CDR3 loop reads CASSVRVEPYEQYF. CDR3 bases: TGTGCCAGCAGCGTACGGGTGGAGCCCTACGAGCAGTACTTC.

The gene calls are TRBV30 and TRBJ2-5; 9 bases are a match to TRBD1. The CDR3 has 14 residues. Germline values: CDR1 GTSNPN, CDR2 SVGIG (reference sequence). Trimming at V came to 0 bases and at J to 4 bases, leaving 3 bases not matched to a gene. This CDR3 reads CAWSVGQGLETQYF. Here the CDR3 DNA reads TGTGCCTGGAGTGTCGGACAGGGGTTAGAGACCCAGTACTTC. Looking up the rest from reference TRBV30 and TRBJ2-5 gives the full variable domain: SQTIHQWPATLVQPVGSPLSLECTVEGTSNPNLYWYRQAAGRGLQLLFYSVGIGQISSEVPQNLSASRPQDRQFILSSKKLLLSDSGFYLCAWSVGQGLETQYFGPGTRLLVL.

By share of the sample, this clone is medium-sized. The chain links TRBV6-1 to TRBJ1-1, with a possible D match to TRBD1 (5 bases). V lost 10 bases and J 1 base, leaving 13 bases between the germline ends. Germline-derived CDR1 and CDR2 are MNHNS and SASEGT. The CDR3 length is 13 residues. In nucleotides, the CDR3 is TGTGCCACCCCTTTGACAGAGAACACTGAAGCTTTCTTT. It codes for CATPLTENTEAFF.

The chain is built from TRBV7-3 and TRBJ2-3; 9 bases match TRBD2. The CDR3 is 15 residues long. Looked up from germline, CDR1 is SGHTA and CDR2 is FQGTGA. Trimming cost V 2 bases and J 4 bases; bases outside gene matches: 4. Written as DNA, the CDR3 is TGTGCCAGCAGCTTAGCGGGACTAGCATCAGATACGCAGTATTTT. This sequence encodes CASSLAGLASDTQYF.

This clone has only a few counts. This sequence joins TRBV28 and TRBJ2-6; D is unclear. Deletions cut 5 bases from V and 0 bases from J, with 5 bases between. Germline assignment: CDR1 MDHEN and CDR2 SYDVKM. This CDR3 has 14 residues. Written as DNA, the CDR3 is TGTGCCAGCAGTCAGAGCTCTGGGGCCAACGTCCTGACTTTC. It specifies CASSQSSGANVLTF.

The table lists this clone with a few counts. This rearrangement joins TRBV2 to TRBJ1-2; the D is unclear. Germline V gene data show CDR1 as SNHLY and CDR2 as FYNNEI. V was cut by 4 bases and J by 0 bases, with 12 bases left in between. CDR3 length: 15 amino acids. CDR3 protein: CASSVSRSANYGYTF. CDR3 nucleotide sequence: TGTGCCAGCAGTGTTAGTCGTTCCGCTAACTATGGCTACACCTTC.

This sequence joins TRBV2 and TRBJ2-1; 10 nucleotides agree with TRBD1. Germline lookup yields CDR1 SNHLY and CDR2 FYNNEI. The trim removed 4 bases at V and 5 bases at J, leaving 2 bases unmatched. This CDR3 is built from 14 residues. The CDR3 DNA reads TGTGCCAGCAGTGTGGGACAGGGGAACAATGAGCAGTTCTTC. It is translated as CASSVGQGNNEQFF.

The V gene is TRBV2, the J gene TRBJ2-7, with 7 bases fitting TRBD1. Looked up from germline, CDR1 is SNHLY and CDR2 is FYNNEI. The CDR3 spans 13 residues. J lost 3 bases, V lost 5 bases, and 4 bases had no gene match. The chain's CDR3 is CASSIRQGYEQYF. The CDR3 DNA follows: TGTGCCAGCAGTATTAGACAGGGCTACGAGCAGTACTTC.

This clone is medium-sized within its sample. CDR3 sequence (DNA): TGTGCCAGCAGCTTAACGCCCGGGCCCTTCTATGGCTACACCTTC. Encoded protein: CASSLTPGPFYGYTF. The chain carries TRBV7-9 and TRBJ1-2, with no clear D. CDR1 is SEHNR and CDR2 is FQNEAQ in the germline V gene (reference sequence). The CDR3 covers 15 residues. Trimming cost V 2 bases and J 4 bases, with 14 bases left between them.

This clone has more than one count but fewer than ten. The rearrangement uses TRBV28 and TRBJ1-4, with 7 bases lining up with TRBD1. This CDR3 spans 14 amino acids. CDR1 is MDHEN, CDR2 SYDVKM, per germline. Trimming at V came to 10 bases and at J to 3 bases, leaving 8 bases not matched to a gene. CDR3 in amino acids: CATGGGFANEKLFF. CDR3 nucleotide sequence: TGTGCCACCGGAGGGGGCTTTGCTAATGAAAAACTGTTTTTT.